The 22 T cell receptor beta chains given below trace back to one sample, sequenced in a study of shared clonotypes between healthy human individuals. The method was immunoSEQ multiplex PCR; TCRdb's version includes in-frame clones alone and lacks a portion of them. The sample records hundreds of thousands of clones, 85% to 95% being singletons. Naive CD8 isolation took CD45RO-negative cells positively selected for CCR7 and excluded terminally differentiated effector memory CD45RA+ cells. Sequenced: naive CD8+ T cells sorted from blood. These TCRs come from a woman aged 25-40 years in good health.

The J gene is TRBJ2-5, the V gene TRBV7-8; D is possibly TRBD2 (5 bases). With 5 bases removed from V and 3 bases from J, the gap between germline ends came to 10 bases. The CDR3 covers 13 residues. The V gene's germline CDR1 is SGHVS and CDR2 FQNEAQ. CDR3 DNA sequence: TGTGCCAGCAGCGGACTGGAGGAAGAGACCCAGTACTTC. As protein: CASSGLEEETQYF.

The chain has TRBV11-2 and TRBJ2-5; tentatively, D is TRBD1 (5 bases). V was clipped by 3 bases and J by 3 bases, with 20 bases between them. CDR1 is SGHAT and CDR2 is FQNNGV in the germline V gene. This CDR3 spans 17 amino acids. CDR3 sequence: CASSFFKGQYAEETQYF. The DNA of the CDR3 is TGTGCCAGCAGCTTCTTCAAGGGGCAGTACGCAGAAGAGACCCAGTACTTC.

The chain combines TRBV27 with TRBJ2-1; D is uncertain. V was pared by 6 bases and J by 0 bases, with 12 bases between. Per germline, CDR1 MNHEY and CDR2 SMNVEV (reference sequence). The CDR3 has 15 amino acids. Here the CDR3 DNA reads TGTGCCAGCAGCCCTCTACCCAGCTCCTACAATGAGCAGTTCTTC. Translated, it gives CASSPLPSSYNEQFF.

The chain recombines TRBV27 with TRBJ2-7, with a tentative D call TRBD2 (7 bases). Trimming took 3 bases from V and 6 from J, leaving 18 bases between them. From germline, CDR1 is MNHEY and CDR2 SMNVEV (reference sequence). The length of the CDR3 is 15 residues. CDR3 sequence (DNA): TGTGCCAGCAGTTTTTACGCGGGGGCGGGAGTCGAGCAGTACTTC. The encoded protein is CASSFYAGAGVEQYF.

Turning to this clone: The sample holds other DNA sequences that translate to the same CDR3. The chain is built from TRBV11-2 and TRBJ2-1; tentative D call: TRBD1 (5 bases). Trimming took off 1 base at V and 4 bases at J, with 8 bases between the two ends. This CDR3 spans 14 amino acids. Germline V gene data show CDR1 as SGHAT and CDR2 as FQNNGV. CDR3 loop: CASSLGPGYNEQFF. CDR3 sequence (DNA): TGTGCCAGCAGCTTAGGTCCAGGGTACAATGAGCAGTTCTTC. The variable domain in full, with the rest retrieved from reference TRBV11-2 and TRBJ2-1, is EAGVAQSPRYKIIEKRQSVAFWCNPISGHATLYWYQQILGQGPKLLIQFQNNGVVDDSQLPKDRFSAERLKGVDSTLKIQPAKLEDSAVYLCASSLGPGYNEQFFGPGTRLTVL.

This rearrangement joins TRBV28 to TRBJ2-3, with 8 nucleotides matching TRBD1. The CDR3 consists of 14 residues. Germline V gene data show CDR1 as MDHEN and CDR2 as SYDVKM. V lost 4 bases to trimming and J lost 5 bases; unmatched junction nucleotides: 5. The CDR3 here is CASSSDRVLDTQYF. The CDR3 DNA reads as TGTGCCAGCAGTTCGGACAGGGTGCTAGATACGCAGTATTTT.

This chain connects TRBV13 to TRBJ2-7, with a weak D call TRBD2 (6 bases). The germline CDR1 and CDR2 sequences are PRHDT and FYEKMQ (reference sequence). There are 14 residues in the CDR3. V was shortened by 2 bases and J by 2 bases, with 10 bases between the two germline ends. CDR3 protein: CASSLRGSAYEQYF. CDR3 bases: TGTGCCAGCAGCTTACGGGGGTCAGCCTACGAGCAGTACTTC.

This clone was seen more than once but under ten times. At the DNA level, this CDR3 is encoded by other sequences in the same sample as well. The chain recombines TRBV11-2 with TRBJ1-1; a possible D gene is TRBD1 (5 bases). From germline, CDR1 is SGHAT and CDR2 FQNNGV. With 1 base removed from V and 6 bases from J, the gap between germline ends came to 6 bases. This CDR3 is 12 amino acids long. CDR3 sequence (DNA): TGTGCCAGCAGCTTAGCAGGGCCTGAAGCTTTCTTT. Protein sequence: CASSLAGPEAFF. Based on the CDR3 plus reference TRBV11-2 and TRBJ1-1, the full variable domain is EAGVAQSPRYKIIEKRQSVAFWCNPISGHATLYWYQQILGQGPKLLIQFQNNGVVDDSQLPKDRFSAERLKGVDSTLKIQPAKLEDSAVYLCASSLAGPEAFFGQGTRLTVV.

The chain is built from TRBV11-3 and TRBJ2-1, with D hard to call. With 5 bases removed from V and 9 bases from J, the gap between germline ends came to 11 bases. The germline CDR1 and CDR2 sequences are SGHNT and YENEEA. The CDR3 loop spans 12 amino acids. CDR3 coding DNA: TGTGCCAGCAGCGCCAGTCCCCCTGAGCAGTTCTTC. The encoded protein is CASSASPPEQFF.

The chain joins TRBV2 to TRBJ2-1; the D gene is possibly TRBD1 (5 bases). Trimming removed 7 bases at V and 10 bases at J, with 20 bases between. The CDR3 runs 14 residues. CDR1 SNHLY and CDR2 FYNNEI come from the germline V gene. CDR3 residues: CASIQGPAVNEQFF. For the CDR3, the DNA is TGTGCCAGCATCCAGGGCCCTGCAGTGAACGAGCAGTTCTTC.

Concerning this clone: This sample also contains other DNA sequences that code for the same CDR3. The CDR3 loop reads CASSPSTSGTYEQYF. The CDR3 DNA reads as TGTGCCAGCAGTCCCTCGACTAGCGGGACCTACGAGCAGTACTTC. This rearrangement joins TRBV6-5 to TRBJ2-7; 11 positions agree with TRBD2. The CDR3 extends over 15 amino acids. CDR1 MNHEY and CDR2 SVGAGI come from the germline V gene. V dropped 5 bases and J dropped 2; count of bases not matched to a gene: 5.

The J gene is TRBJ2-1, the V gene TRBV4-2; 7 bases agree with TRBD2. CDR3 length: 21 amino acids. The V gene end was trimmed by 1 base and the J gene end by 3 bases; junction bases not matched to a gene: 21. Germline CDR1 and CDR2: LGHNA and YNFKEQ. CDR3 amino acids: CASSQANPKRAGPSDYNEQFF. CDR3 DNA sequence: TGTGCCAGCAGCCAAGCCAACCCTAAGCGAGCGGGACCTTCCGACTACAATGAGCAGTTCTTC.

The chain has TRBV27 and TRBJ2-3; weak D call: TRBD2 (6 bases). CDR1 is MNHEY and CDR2 is SMNVEV in the germline V gene (reference sequence). Between the trimmed V and J ends, which lost 5 bases and 14 bases, there was a span of 17 bases. CDR3 length: 12 amino acids. The CDR3 loop reads CASSPGVNSRYF. The CDR3 nucleotides read TGTGCCAGCAGTCCGGGAGTAAACAGTCGGTATTTT.

V usage is TRBV10-3 and J usage is TRBJ2-1; 11 positions agree with TRBD2. Germline values: CDR1 ENHRY, CDR2 SYGVKD. The V and J ends lost 2 bases and 2 bases, in that order; junction bases with no gene match: 11. This CDR3 has 19 amino acids. CDR3 DNA sequence: TGTGCCATCAGTGAGGCTGACGCCGTGACTAGCGGGACCTACAATGAGCAGTTCTTC. It specifies CAISEADAVTSGTYNEQFF.

V is TRBV19 and J is TRBJ2-1; 9 nucleotides line up with TRBD2. CDR1 LNHDA and CDR2 SQIVND come from the germline V gene (reference sequence). Trimming cost V 5 bases and J 0 bases; bases outside gene matches: 14. The CDR3 covers 19 residues. The CDR3: CASSSLRGSGSRSYNEQFF. CDR3 DNA sequence: TGTGCCAGTAGTTCGCTCCGGGGTAGCGGGAGCCGCTCCTACAATGAGCAGTTCTTC.

This clone was seen only a few times. The chain recombines TRBV19 with TRBJ1-5; possible D gene TRBD1, 5 bases. Trimming left V 3 bases short and J 2 bases short, with 14 bases between. The CDR3 is 16 residues long. CDR1 LNHDA and CDR2 SQIVND come from the germline V gene (reference sequence). DNA of the CDR3: TGTGCCAGTAGTATGGTGGGGCAGGGAGGCAATCAGCCCCAGCATTTT. Its protein is CASSMVGQGGNQPQHF.

This sequence joins TRBV6-5 and TRBJ2-7; D may match TRBD1 or TRBD2 (5 bases each). CDR1 is MNHEY and CDR2 is SVGAGI in the germline V gene. The CDR3 totals 12 residues. The V gene lost 10 bases and the J gene lost 0 bases, with 10 bases spanning the gap. The CDR3 spells CATRGFSYEQYF. The DNA for the CDR3 is TGTGCCACGAGGGGCTTCTCCTACGAGCAGTACTTC.

This rearrangement joins TRBV7-9 to TRBJ2-1, with D perhaps matching TRBD2 (6 bases). The CDR3 contains 16 residues. Trimming took off 4 bases at V and 7 bases at J, with 20 bases between the two ends. Looked up from germline, CDR1 is SEHNR and CDR2 is FQNEAQ (reference sequence). For the CDR3, the DNA is TGTGCCAGCAGCTCCCCCCCGCGAGGGAGGCAGAATGAGCAGTTCTTC. Translation gives CASSSPPRGRQNEQFF.

The V call is TRBV18, the J call TRBJ2-2, with no clear D. CDR3 length: 12 amino acids. Germline V gene data show CDR1 as KGHSH and CDR2 as LQKENI. V was shortened by 8 bases and J by 5 bases, with 9 bases between the two germline ends. CDR3 nucleotides: TGTGCCAGCCCGAACCCGACCGGGGAGCTGTTTTTT. Protein sequence: CASPNPTGELFF.

The rearrangement uses TRBV19 and TRBJ1-5; D is possibly TRBD1 (5 bases). The CDR3 contains 14 residues. Germline V gives CDR1 LNHDA, CDR2 SQIVND (reference sequence). V was cut by 9 bases and J by 7 bases, with 19 bases left in between. The CDR3: CARTPGLVRQPQHF. The CDR3 coding sequence is TGTGCCAGAACCCCAGGGTTGGTGCGCCAGCCCCAGCATTTT.

V usage is TRBV27 and J usage is TRBJ2-2; weak D call: TRBD1 (6 bases). CDR1 MNHEY and CDR2 SMNVEV come from the germline V gene (reference sequence). Trimming shortened V by 6 bases and J by 7 bases, and 12 bases separated the two germline ends. The length of the CDR3 is 13 residues. CDR3 sequence: CASSTTGDGELFF. The CDR3 region has the DNA TGTGCCAGCAGCACGACAGGAGACGGGGAGCTGTTTTTT.

The chain combines TRBV5-4 with TRBJ1-2, with a possible D match to TRBD1 (6 bases). This CDR3 comprises 14 residues. The germline gives CDR1 SGHNT, CDR2 YYREEE (reference sequence). Trimming left V 0 bases short and J 6 bases short, with 12 bases between. The CDR3 coding sequence is TGTGCCAGCAGCTTGGCACAGGGCCTCGATGGCTACACCTTC. Its translation: CASSLAQGLDGYTF.